The 21 T cell receptor beta chains in this list originate from one sample, sequenced in a study of T cells in Graves' hyperthyroidism and ophthalmopathy. Amplified regions were TCR beta CDR3 sequences from RNA transcripts. The TCR CDR3 was amplified in a first-round RT-PCR using the HTBI primer set. TCRdb called the multiplex PCR reads again in MiXCR, with one record for every CDR3 protein. The data hold around 300,000 distinct CDR3 sequences, with approximately 16% observed a single time. The sequenced sample was blood. Receptor source: a woman aged 45-65 years with Graves' hyperthyroidism that later progressed to Graves' ophthalmopathy.

This clonotype was seen many times. The chain's CDR3 is CASSSNRDGYTF. The CDR3 DNA sequence: TGTGCCAGCAGCTCCAACAGGGATGGCTACACCTTC. This chain joins TRBV28 and TRBJ1-2; possibly TRBD1 for D (6 bases). Trimming took off 6 bases at V and 6 bases at J, with 11 bases between the two ends. The CDR3 sequence is 12 residues long. Germline V CDR1 and CDR2: MDHEN, SYDVKM.

This clonotype was detected many times. V is TRBV28 and J is TRBJ2-2; D remains ambiguous. Germline V lookup: CDR1 MDHEN, CDR2 SYDVKM. The germline V and J ends were trimmed by 3 bases and 5 bases, with 7 bases remaining between them. The length of the CDR3 is 13 residues. The CDR3 sequence is CASSFGGTGELFF. The CDR3 DNA follows: TGTGCCAGCAGTTTCGGTGGGACCGGGGAGCTGTTTTTT.

This clonotype showed up many times. The V call is TRBV5-1, the J call TRBJ2-7, with a tentative D call TRBD1 (6 bases). Trimming removed 4 bases at V and 3 bases at J, with 14 bases between. CDR1 and CDR2 from the germline V gene are SGHRS and YFSETQ. There are 14 residues in the CDR3. CDR3 sequence (DNA): TGCGCCAGCAGCAGAGCGACAGGTTACTACGAGCAGTACTTC. Protein sequence: CASSRATGYYEQYF.

This clonotype showed up many times. V gene TRBV20-1 combines with J gene TRBJ2-7, with D perhaps matching TRBD1 or TRBD2 (5 bases each). Germline V gene data show CDR1 as DFQATT and CDR2 as SNEGSKA (reference sequence). This CDR3 contains 15 residues. V lost 0 bases to trimming and J lost 2 bases, with 14 bases between them. The CDR3 spells CSARDARDLTYEQYF. The CDR3 coding sequence is TGCAGTGCTAGAGATGCGAGGGACCTAACCTACGAGCAGTACTTC.

J is TRBJ2-7 and V is TRBV5-8, with D unresolved. The CDR3 consists of 13 residues. From germline, CDR1 is SGHTS and CDR2 YDEGEE. Trimming shortened V by 4 bases and J by 5 bases, and 13 bases separated the two germline ends. The CDR3 reads CASSPSAPDEQYF. Here the CDR3 DNA reads TGTGCCAGCAGCCCCTCTGCACCGGACGAGCAGTACTTC.

This clonotype was seen repeatedly, ten times or more. The chain carries TRBV11-2 and TRBJ1-3, with D maybe TRBD1 (6 bases). CDR1 is SGHAT, CDR2 FQNNGV, per germline. The germline V and J ends were trimmed by 2 bases and 2 bases, with 13 bases remaining between them. The CDR3 is 16 amino acids. CDR3 coding DNA: TGTGCCAGCAGCTTACAGAGGCCAGGGGCTGGAAACACCATATATTTT. Its protein product is CASSLQRPGAGNTIYF.

This clonotype was found many times. The chain joins TRBV7-8 to TRBJ2-1; 9 bases map to TRBD2. Germline assignment: CDR1 SGHVS and CDR2 FQNEAQ. CDR3 size: 16 residues. Germline trimming cut 2 bases from V and 4 bases from J; bases unmatched to any gene: 6. DNA of the CDR3: TGTGCCAGCAGCTTAAGGGCTAGCGGGATTTACAATGAGCAGTTCTTC. Encoded protein: CASSLRASGIYNEQFF.

The chain employs TRBV6-2 or TRBV6-3 and TRBJ1-3, with TRBD1 matching 7 bases. Germline CDR1 MNHEY, CDR2 SVGEGT. The CDR3 contains 14 residues. V shed 8 bases, J shed 4 bases, and the junction held 8 bases outside the gene matches. The CDR3 protein is CASEGANSGNTIYF. The CDR3 region has the DNA TGTGCCAGCGAGGGGGCAAATTCAGGAAACACCATATATTTT.

There are many counts of this clonotype. This chain links TRBV18 with TRBJ1-4, with D tentatively TRBD1 (5 bases). Trimming removed 3 bases from V and 0 bases from J, with 8 bases in between. This CDR3 has 15 amino acids. The germline CDR1 and CDR2 sequences are KGHSH and LQKENI. This CDR3 reads CASSPQGATNEKLFF. CDR3 nucleotides: TGTGCCAGCTCACCCCAGGGTGCAACTAATGAAAAACTGTTTTTT.

This clonotype has a count of ten or more. The rearrangement uses TRBV18 and TRBJ1-4, with unresolved D. V gave up 3 bases and J gave up 5 bases, with 16 bases separating them. Germline CDR1 KGHSH, CDR2 LQKENI. This CDR3 region has 16 residues. The CDR3 DNA follows: TGTGCCAGCTCACCGGGAAGCAACCAGGAGAATGAAAAACTGTTTTTT. Protein: CASSPGSNQENEKLFF. The whole variable domain, remainder taken from reference TRBV18 and TRBJ1-4, is NAGVMQNPRHLVRRRGQEARLRCSPMKGHSHVYWYRQLPEEGLKFMVYLQKENIIDESGMPKERFSAEFPKEGPSILRIQQVVRGDSAAYFCASSPGSNQENEKLFFGSGTQLSVL.

At least ten counts were recorded for this clonotype. The chain links TRBV6-2 or TRBV6-3 to TRBJ2-7, with D possibly called TRBD1 or TRBD2 (5 bases each). Germline CDR1 MNHEY, CDR2 SVGEGT. Trimming left V 0 bases short and J 3 bases short, with 6 bases between. The length of the CDR3 is 13 residues. CDR3 in amino acids: CASSYSRGYEQYF. In nucleotides, the CDR3 is TGTGCCAGCAGTTACTCGAGGGGCTACGAGCAGTACTTC.

This clonotype was seen many times. V gene TRBV27 combines with J gene TRBJ2-2; 10 bases align to TRBD1. V was pared by 4 bases and J by 5 bases, with 1 base of the junction left unmatched. CDR3 length equals 14 residues. Germline CDR1 MNHEY, CDR2 SMNVEV (reference sequence). The CDR3 DNA follows: TGTGCCAGCAGTTGGGGACAGGGGACCGGGGAGCTGTTTTTT. Translating gives CASSWGQGTGELFF.

There are many counts of this clonotype. This rearrangement joins TRBV5-6 to TRBJ2-1, with D perhaps matching TRBD2 (7 bases). CDR1 is SGHDT, CDR2 YYEEEE, per germline. The germline V and J ends were trimmed by 3 bases and 4 bases, with 14 bases remaining between them. The CDR3 loop spans 15 amino acids. The CDR3 region has the DNA TGTGCCAGCAGCTCTGGACTAGGGGGGTACAATGAGCAGTTCTTC. This sequence encodes CASSSGLGGYNEQFF.

CDR3 DNA sequence: TGTGCCAGCAGCGCGAACAGGGATACAGACTATGGCTACACCTTC. Translated, it gives CASSANRDTDYGYTF. V usage is TRBV9 and J usage is TRBJ1-2, with D perhaps matching TRBD1 (6 bases). V lost 3 bases and J 3 bases, leaving 15 bases between the germline ends. From germline, CDR1 is SGDLS and CDR2 YYNGEE. The CDR3 covers 15 residues.

This clonotype was seen many times. The chain uses TRBV28 and TRBJ2-5; 7 bases match TRBD1. This CDR3 is built from 15 residues. Germline CDR1 MDHEN, CDR2 SYDVKM. Losses at the gene ends were 2 bases for V and 6 bases for J; bases not matched to a gene: 9. CDR3 loop: CASSLPRTGLKTQYF. The DNA for the CDR3 is TGTGCCAGCAGTTTACCCCGGACAGGTCTAAAGACCCAGTACTTC.

The chain links TRBV5-1 to TRBJ2-1, with 12 nucleotides matching TRBD2. The V segment lost 2 bases and the J segment 6 bases; nucleotides outside the gene matches: 9. The germline V gene has CDR1 SGHRS and CDR2 YFSETQ. The length of the CDR3 is 17 residues. CDR3: CASSLESSGRAFNEQFF. The CDR3 nucleotides are TGCGCCAGCAGCTTAGAATCTAGCGGGAGGGCGTTCAATGAGCAGTTCTTC.

This clonotype was seen ten or more times. This chain connects TRBV20-1 to TRBJ2-3; TRBD2 agrees at 15 bases. Germline values: CDR1 DFQATT, CDR2 SNEGSKA (reference sequence). V shed 6 bases, J shed 3 bases, and the junction held 7 bases outside the gene matches. This CDR3 contains 16 residues. The CDR3 coding sequence is TGCAGTGCATCGGGACTAGCGGGAGGAGGAACAGATACGCAGTATTTT. It encodes CSASGLAGGGTDTQYF.

The rearrangement uses TRBV13 and TRBJ1-3; 10 nucleotides line up with TRBD1. V gave up 5 bases and J gave up 0 bases; unmatched junction bases: 7. The CDR3 covers 17 residues. Germline V lookup: CDR1 PRHDT, CDR2 FYEKMQ (reference sequence). The CDR3 DNA sequence: TGTGCCAGCAGCGCACCGGGACAGGGGATCTCTGGAAACACCATATATTTT. Protein product: CASSAPGQGISGNTIYF.

The V call is TRBV28, the J call TRBJ2-5; TRBD2 agrees at 12 bases. Germline V gene data show CDR1 as MDHEN and CDR2 as SYDVKM. Trimming removed 4 bases from V and 1 base from J; junction bases left unmatched: 7. The CDR3 has 17 amino acids. This CDR3 reads CASSSSSGRALQETQYF. The DNA of the CDR3 is TGTGCCAGCAGTTCCTCTAGCGGGAGGGCCCTCCAAGAGACCCAGTACTTC.

This clonotype was counted a few times. The J gene is TRBJ2-2, the V gene TRBV9, with 7 bases matching TRBD2. V lost 4 bases, J lost 2 bases, and 8 bases stayed unmatched. CDR1 SGDLS and CDR2 YYNGEE come from the germline V gene. CDR3 length: 16 amino acids. The CDR3 spells CASSFRAGVNTGELFF. In DNA, the CDR3 is TGTGCCAGCAGCTTTAGGGCGGGGGTAAACACCGGGGAGCTGTTTTTT.

This clonotype was observed many times. The gene calls are TRBV14 and TRBJ2-3; the D is unclear. Trimming cost V 5 bases and J 2 bases, with 14 bases left between them. The CDR3 is 15 residues long. Germline CDR1 reads SGHDN; CDR2 reads FVKESK. DNA for the CDR3: TGTGCCAGCAGCATCCAACACCTCTCCACAGATACGCAGTATTTT. Amino acid sequence: CASSIQHLSTDTQYF.